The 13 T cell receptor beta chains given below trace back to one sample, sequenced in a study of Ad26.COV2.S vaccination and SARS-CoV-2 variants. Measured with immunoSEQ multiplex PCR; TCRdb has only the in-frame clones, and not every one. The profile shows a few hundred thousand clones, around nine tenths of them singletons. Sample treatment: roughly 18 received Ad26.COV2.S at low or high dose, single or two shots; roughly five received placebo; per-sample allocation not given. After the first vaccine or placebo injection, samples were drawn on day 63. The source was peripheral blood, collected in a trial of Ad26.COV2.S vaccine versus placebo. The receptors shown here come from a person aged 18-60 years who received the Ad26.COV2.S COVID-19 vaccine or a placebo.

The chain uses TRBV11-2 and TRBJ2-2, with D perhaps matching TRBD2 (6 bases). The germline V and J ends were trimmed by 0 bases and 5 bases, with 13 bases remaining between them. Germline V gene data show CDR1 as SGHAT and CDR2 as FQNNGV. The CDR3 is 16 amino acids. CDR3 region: CASSLELRDETGELFF. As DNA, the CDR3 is TGTGCCAGCAGCTTAGAGTTGCGGGACGAGACCGGGGAGCTGTTTTTT.

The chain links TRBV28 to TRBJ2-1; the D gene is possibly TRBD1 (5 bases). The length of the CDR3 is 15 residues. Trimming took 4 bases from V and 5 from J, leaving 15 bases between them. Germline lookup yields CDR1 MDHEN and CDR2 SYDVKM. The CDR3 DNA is TGTGCCAGCAGTTCCGACAGCCCGACGAACAATGAGCAGTTCTTC. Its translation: CASSSDSPTNNEQFF.

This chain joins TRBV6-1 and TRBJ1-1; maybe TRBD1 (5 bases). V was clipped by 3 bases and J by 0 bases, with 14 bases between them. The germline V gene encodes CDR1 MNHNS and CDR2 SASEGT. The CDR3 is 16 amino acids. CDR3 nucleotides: TGTGCCAGCAGTGATTCCTTTTCCAGGGTGAACACTGAAGCTTTCTTT. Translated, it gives CASSDSFSRVNTEAFF.

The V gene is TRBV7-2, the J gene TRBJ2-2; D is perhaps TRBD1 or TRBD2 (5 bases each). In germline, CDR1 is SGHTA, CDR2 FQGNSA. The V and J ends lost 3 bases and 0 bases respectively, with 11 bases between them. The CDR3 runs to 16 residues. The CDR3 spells CASSFPRGANTGELFF. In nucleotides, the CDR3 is TGTGCCAGCAGCTTCCCGAGGGGAGCGAACACCGGGGAGCTGTTTTTT.

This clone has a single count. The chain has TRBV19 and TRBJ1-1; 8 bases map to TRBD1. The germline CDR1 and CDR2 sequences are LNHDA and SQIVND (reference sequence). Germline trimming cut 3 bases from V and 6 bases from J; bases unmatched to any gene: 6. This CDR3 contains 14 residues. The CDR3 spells CASSIRGPGSEAFF. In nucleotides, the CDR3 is TGTGCCAGTAGTATCAGGGGGCCGGGCTCTGAAGCTTTCTTT.

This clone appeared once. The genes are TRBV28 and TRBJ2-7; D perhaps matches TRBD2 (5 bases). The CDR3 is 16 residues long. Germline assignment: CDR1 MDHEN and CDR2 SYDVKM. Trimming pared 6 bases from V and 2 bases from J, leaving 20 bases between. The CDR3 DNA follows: TGTGCCAGCAGCCTCTCCGGGTTGACGGGGACCTACGAGCAGTACTTC. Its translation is CASSLSGLTGTYEQYF.

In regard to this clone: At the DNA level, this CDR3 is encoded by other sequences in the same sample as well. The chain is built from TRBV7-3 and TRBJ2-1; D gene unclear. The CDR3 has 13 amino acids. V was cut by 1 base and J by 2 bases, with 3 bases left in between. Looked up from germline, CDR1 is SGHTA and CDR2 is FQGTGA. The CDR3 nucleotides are TGTGCCAGCAGCTTAAGTGCCTACAATGAGCAGTTCTTC. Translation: CASSLSAYNEQFF. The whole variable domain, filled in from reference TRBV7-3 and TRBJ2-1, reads GAGVSQTPSNKVTEKGKYVELRCDPISGHTALYWYRQSLGQGPEFLIYFQGTGAADDSGLPNDRFFAVRPEGSVSTLKIQRTERGDSAVYLCASSLSAYNEQFFGPGTRLTVL.

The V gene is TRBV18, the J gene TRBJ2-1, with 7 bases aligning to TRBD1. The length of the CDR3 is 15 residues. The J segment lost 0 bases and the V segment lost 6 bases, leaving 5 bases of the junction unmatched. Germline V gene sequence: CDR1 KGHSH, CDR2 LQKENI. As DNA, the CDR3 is TGTGCCAGCTCTTGGGGACAGAGCTCCTACAATGAGCAGTTCTTC. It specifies CASSWGQSSYNEQFF. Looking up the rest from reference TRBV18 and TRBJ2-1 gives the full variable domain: NAGVMQNPRHLVRRRGQEARLRCSPMKGHSHVYWYRQLPEEGLKFMVYLQKENIIDESGMPKERFSAEFPKEGPSILRIQQVVRGDSAAYFCASSWGQSSYNEQFFGPGTRLTVL.

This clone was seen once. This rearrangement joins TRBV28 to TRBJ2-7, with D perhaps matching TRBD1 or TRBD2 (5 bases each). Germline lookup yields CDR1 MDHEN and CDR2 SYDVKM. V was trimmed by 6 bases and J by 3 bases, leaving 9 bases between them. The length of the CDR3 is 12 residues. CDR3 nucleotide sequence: TGTGCCAGCAGGAGGGGAAGCTACGAGCAGTACTTC. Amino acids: CASRRGSYEQYF.

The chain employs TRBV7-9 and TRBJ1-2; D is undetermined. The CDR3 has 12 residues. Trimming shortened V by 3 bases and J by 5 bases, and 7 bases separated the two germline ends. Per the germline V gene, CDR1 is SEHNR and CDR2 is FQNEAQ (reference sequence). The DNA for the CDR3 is TGTGCCAGCAGCTTTGAACAGTATGGCTACACCTTC. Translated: CASSFEQYGYTF.

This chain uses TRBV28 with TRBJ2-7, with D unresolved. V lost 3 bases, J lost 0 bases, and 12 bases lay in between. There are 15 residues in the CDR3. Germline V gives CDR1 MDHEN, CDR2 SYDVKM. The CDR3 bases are TGTGCCAGCAGTTTGAACGGTTGGGGCTCCTACGAGCAGTACTTC. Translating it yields CASSLNGWGSYEQYF.

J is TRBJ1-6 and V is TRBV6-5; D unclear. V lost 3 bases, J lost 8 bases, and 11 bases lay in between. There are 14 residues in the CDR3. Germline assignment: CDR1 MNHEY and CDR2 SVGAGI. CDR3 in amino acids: CASSYKRADSPLHF. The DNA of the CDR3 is TGTGCCAGCAGTTATAAGAGGGCGGATTCACCCCTCCACTTT.

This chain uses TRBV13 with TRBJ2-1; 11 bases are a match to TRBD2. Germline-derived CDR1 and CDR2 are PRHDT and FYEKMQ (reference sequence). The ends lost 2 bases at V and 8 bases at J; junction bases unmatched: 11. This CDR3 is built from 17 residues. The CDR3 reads CASSLYSLAGAPDEQFF. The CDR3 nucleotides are TGTGCCAGCAGCTTATACTCACTAGCGGGAGCCCCAGATGAGCAGTTCTTC.